The entry below describes one T cell receptor (beta chain). Its antigen remains unidentified. Here immunoSEQ multiplex PCR was the method, and the copy in TCRdb shows in-frame clones only, minus some. The sample includes about 140,000 clones, 80% to 90% of them seen just once. The data are from a study of T cell responses to AZD1222 COVID-19 vaccine. Notes on the study in general: The study sampled repertoires only after the peak T cell response. Spike regions recognized by vaccine-associated CD4 TCRs spanned the protein, led by 160-218 and 743-854.

Looked up from germline, CDR1 is MDHEN and CDR2 is SYDVKM. This CDR3 has 15 residues. V was pared by 4 bases and J by 1 base, with 13 bases between. The input for sequencing was peripheral blood, taken on day 0 of AZD1222 vaccination. This receptor was identified in an adult in good health. The chain combines TRBV28 with TRBJ1-1; the D gene is possibly TRBD1 (6 bases). CDR3 bases: TGTGCCAGCAGTTCCGGGACACGGGGGAACACTGAAGCTTTCTTT. Its protein product is CASSSGTRGNTEAFF.